This T cell receptor beta chain originates from a study of CD8+CD57+ T cells in acquired aplastic anemia. Whole-study context: Recorded DNA amounts for sorted CD4+ and CD8+ cells had an average of around 3.5 ug.

Remarks on this clonotype: Its antigen remains unidentified.

Genomic DNA was employed as the template in profiling TCR beta VDJ and CDR3. MiXCR, run by TCRdb on the reads, gives a single entry per CDR3 protein. The data show 300,000 or so distinct CDR3 sequences, roughly three fifths seen once. Findings and caveats of the study: Patients had roughly 31 CD8+ CDR3 sequences in common with controls (the shared set). Controls did not differ significantly from patients in CD8+ Simpson's diversity.

The V gene end was trimmed by 8 bases and the J gene end by 0 bases; junction bases not matched to a gene: 8. Germline V gene sequence: CDR1 SQVTM, CDR2 ANQGSEA. The CDR3 runs to 14 residues. The receptor was isolated from a human donor with severe aplastic anemia or a healthy control (not recorded which). The chain uses TRBV29-1 and TRBJ1-1; 8 bases line up with TRBD1. Material for sequencing was sorted CD4+, CD8+, or CD8+CD57+ T cells (not recorded which) from PBMCs. The DNA for the CDR3 is TGCAGCAGCGGGGGACAGGTACTGAACACTGAAGCTTTCTTT. Translated, it gives CSSGGQVLNTEAFF.